A selection of T cell receptor beta chains follows, all from one sample in a study of blood T cell repertoires in COVID-19. The data were produced by immunoSEQ multiplex PCR, yet TCRdb's version contains in-frame clones alone and is incomplete. Of under 95,000 clones listed, around 90% are singletons. Input material: peripheral blood. The source of these receptors is a man in his sixties with acute or convalescent COVID-19. Both conserved end residues are part of each CDR3. A D gene is named only where the DNA matches it firmly. Size tells how often a clone was seen (once, few, many) or the class of an expanded clone, and some rows leave it out.

>TRBV19|.|.|TRBJ1-6
TGTGCCAGTAGTAGGGGGCGCGAGACACCCCTCCACTTT
CASSRGRETPLHF
>TRBV5-4|TRBD2|.|TRBJ2-2
TGTGCCATACCTTCCGGGACTAGCGGGGGTAACACCGGGGAGCTGTTTTTT
CAIPSGTSGGNTGELFF
>TRBV15|.|.|TRBJ1-5
TGTGCCACCACCCTGGACAGCATTAGCAATCAGCCCCAGCATTTT
CATTLDSISNQPQHF
>TRBV2|.|.|TRBJ1-3
TGTGCCAGCAGCGAACAAAATCCAGGTTCTGGAAACACCATATATTTT
CASSEQNPGSGNTIYF
>TRBV6-1|.|.|TRBJ1-1
TGTGCCAGCAGTGAAGCTACCACAGGGTTGCACACTGAAGCTTTCTTT
CASSEATTGLHTEAFF
>TRBV30|TRBD1|few|TRBJ1-3
TGTGCCTGGATGCGCGACAGGGGGCTGGGAAACACCATATATTTT
CAWMRDRGLGNTIYF
>TRBV5-1|.|.|TRBJ2-5
TGCGCCAGCAGCTCAGGGCAGGGAAAAGAGACCCAGTACTTC
CASSSGQGKETQYF
>TRBV5-6|.|.|TRBJ1-1
TGTGCCAGCAGCTTACAGACAGTGAACACTGAAGCTTTCTTT
CASSLQTVNTEAFF
>TRBV13|.|.|TRBJ1-5
TGTGCCAGCAGCTTAGGGAGGTCGGGGGGCAATCAGCCCCAGCATTTT
CASSLGRSGGNQPQHF
>TRBV5-4|.|once|TRBJ1-1
TGTGCCAGCAGCTTACTGGGGGGAATGTATGCTTTCTTT
CASSLLGGMYAFF
>TRBV5-4|.|.|TRBJ2-2
TGTGCCAGCAGCATAGACGGGGGGCGAGGCACCGGGGAGCTGTTTTTT
CASSIDGGRGTGELFF
>TRBV19|.|.|TRBJ1-3
TGTGCCAGTAGTATCGGCGGATCCGGGACTCCCCAGGGAAACACCATATATTTT
CASSIGGSGTPQGNTIYF
>TRBV5-1|.|.|TRBJ2-7
TGCGCCAGTCCGGGTTCATACGAGCAGTACTTC
CASPGSYEQYF
>TRBV2|.|.|TRBJ2-1
TGTGCCAGCAGAGTTGTAGGGGCTATTAATAATGAGCAGTTCTTC
CASRVVGAINNEQFF
>TRBV5-6|.|many|TRBJ2-3
TGTGCCAGCAGCTTAGGACAACTAAGCACAGATACGCAGTATTTT
CASSLGQLSTDTQYF
>TRBV19|.|.|TRBJ1-5
TGTGCCAGTAGTATTCAGGGGCGGGGGAGTCAGCCCCAGCATTTT
CASSIQGRGSQPQHF
>TRBV7-2|TRBD2|.|TRBJ2-1
TGTGCCAGCAGCGCCCCGGGACTAGCGGGAGCCTACAATGAGCAGTTCTTC
CASSAPGLAGAYNEQFF
>TRBV11-2|.|.|TRBJ1-4
TGTGCCAGCAGCTTAGGGCGCAGGGTTGATGAAAAACTGTTTTTT
CASSLGRRVDEKLFF
>TRBV4-3|.|once|TRBJ1-5
TGCGCCAGCAGCCAAGCGAATGGGGGGGATCGGAAGCCCCAGCATTTT
CASSQANGGDRKPQHF
>TRBV6-1|.|few|TRBJ1-2
TGTGCCAGCAGTGTAACCCGTTCACAGGGCTTAGAGGACTATGGCTACACCTTC
CASSVTRSQGLEDYGYTF
>TRBV10-2|.|.|TRBJ2-5
TGCGCCAGCAGCGGAGGGGGCTTCCAAGGAGAGACCCAGTACTTC
CASSGGGFQGETQYF
>TRBV7-2|.|few|TRBJ1-2
TGTGCCAGCAGCTTAATGACTACAAACTATGGCTACACCTTC
CASSLMTTNYGYTF
>TRBV6-6|.|many|TRBJ2-6
TGTGCCAGCAGTTCCCCACACTCTGGGGCCAACGTCCTGACTTTC
CASSSPHSGANVLTF
>TRBV9|TRBD1|.|TRBJ1-1
TGTGCCAGCAGCGTAGTTCCGACAGGGGGGAACACTGAAGCTTTCTTT
CASSVVPTGGNTEAFF
>TRBV9|.|.|TRBJ1-3
TGTGCCAGCAGCGTTGGCGGGAGAGGAAACACCATATATTTT
CASSVGGRGNTIYF
>TRBV7-9|.|.|TRBJ1-2
TGTGCCAGCAGCTTGCTACAGGCGGTTGGCTACACCTTC
CASSLLQAVGYTF
>TRBV2|TRBD2|.|TRBJ2-2
TGTGCCAGCAGTCGGGAGGGGAGGTCGCTACCCGGGGAGCTGTTTTTT
CASSREGRSLPGELFF